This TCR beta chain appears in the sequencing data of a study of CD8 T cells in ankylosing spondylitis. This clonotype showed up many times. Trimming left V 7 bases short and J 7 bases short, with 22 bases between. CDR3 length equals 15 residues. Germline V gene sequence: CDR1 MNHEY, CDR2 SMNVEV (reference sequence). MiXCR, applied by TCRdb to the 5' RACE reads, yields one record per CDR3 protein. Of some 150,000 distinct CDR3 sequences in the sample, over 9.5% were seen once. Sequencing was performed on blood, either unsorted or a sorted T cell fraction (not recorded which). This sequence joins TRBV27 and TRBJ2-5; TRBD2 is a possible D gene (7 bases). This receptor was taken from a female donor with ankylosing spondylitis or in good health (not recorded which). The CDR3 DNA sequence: TGTGCCAGCACCACAGTAGGGGGGGCCTTTGGGACCCAGTACTTC. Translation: CASTTVGGAFGTQYF.